Below are 12 T cell receptor beta chains sequenced from a single sample in a study of T cells in Graves' hyperthyroidism and ophthalmopathy. RNA transcripts yielded amplified TCR beta CDR3 regions. The HTBI primer set served for first-round RT-PCR of the TCR CDR3. Each CDR3 protein gets one entry after TCRdb re-called the multiplex PCR reads with MiXCR. This table holds hundreds of thousands of distinct CDR3 sequences, roughly an eighth found once. Sequencing used blood. The receptors stem from a young woman with Graves' hyperthyroidism.

This clonotype was counted many times. This chain uses TRBV5-1 with TRBJ1-6; 7 bases line up with TRBD1. The CDR3 runs 15 residues. Germline CDR1 reads SGHRS; CDR2 reads YFSETQ. The V segment lost 0 bases and the J segment 9 bases; nucleotides outside the gene matches: 6. CDR3 DNA sequence: TGCGCCAGCAGCTTGGGTCACAGGGGAGCTTCACCCCTCCACTTT. Translation: CASSLGHRGASPLHF. Filled out from reference TRBV5-1 and TRBJ1-6, the complete variable domain reads KAGVTQTPRYLIKTRGQQVTLSCSPISGHRSVSWYQQTPGQGLQFLFEYFSETQRNKGNFPGRFSGRQFSNSRSEMNVSTLELGDSALYLCASSLGHRGASPLHFGNGTRLTVT.

The rearrangement joins TRBV12-3 or TRBV12-4 to TRBJ2-7, with a possible D match to TRBD2 (5 bases). CDR3 length: 14 residues. Trimming removed 6 bases from V and 5 bases from J, with 17 bases in between. The CDR3 DNA reads as TGTGCCAGCAGCCAGCGCGAGGGTATGCACGAGCAGTACTTC. It codes for CASSQREGMHEQYF.

This clonotype was detected many times. V is TRBV11-2 and J is TRBJ1-1; the match to TRBD1 covers 9 bases. Germline CDR1 SGHAT, CDR2 FQNNGV. The trim removed 7 bases at V and 4 bases at J, leaving 13 bases unmatched. CDR3 length: 16 amino acids. The CDR3 DNA follows: TGTGCCAGCACCATGGGGACAGGGTGGTTGGGCACTGAAGCTTTCTTT. It specifies CASTMGTGWLGTEAFF.

The sample holds many counts of this clonotype. This chain uses TRBV5-1 with TRBJ2-3; tentatively, D is TRBD2 (6 bases). Germline assignment: CDR1 SGHRS and CDR2 YFSETQ. The length of the CDR3 is 15 residues. Trimming cost V 3 bases and J 3 bases, with 14 bases left between them. CDR3 nucleotide sequence: TGCGCCAGCAGCTCCCCGGGACTCAGGACAGATACGCAGTATTTT. Protein sequence: CASSSPGLRTDTQYF.

This clonotype was counted ten times or more. This chain connects TRBV2 to TRBJ2-7, with 8 nucleotides matching TRBD1. Germline trimming cut 7 bases from V and 6 bases from J; bases unmatched to any gene: 8. The CDR3 totals 13 residues. CDR1 and CDR2 from the germline V gene are SNHLY and FYNNEI. CDR3 coding DNA: TGTGCCAGCACGACAGGGGTCGGGATCGAGCAGTACTTC. Encoded protein: CASTTGVGIEQYF.

This clonotype was detected many times. The chain recombines TRBV5-6 with TRBJ2-1; a weak D match, TRBD2 (6 bases). The V gene lost 1 base and the J gene lost 5 bases, with 16 bases spanning the gap. Germline CDR1 and CDR2: SGHDT and YYEEEE. This CDR3 contains 16 residues. The CDR3 bases are TGTGCCAGCAGCTTGTTGGGTAGTCGGGAGAACAATGAGCAGTTCTTC. Protein sequence: CASSLLGSRENNEQFF.

This clonotype was counted at least ten times. V gene TRBV12-3 or TRBV12-4 combines with J gene TRBJ2-5, with 10 bases matching TRBD2. Trimming at V came to 5 bases and at J to 5 bases, leaving 17 bases not matched to a gene. CDR3 length equals 18 residues. The CDR3 bases are TGTGCCAGCAGTGCCCCCGGACTAGCGGCGTCTATCCGGGAGACCCAGTACTTC. As protein: CASSAPGLAASIRETQYF.

This clonotype was detected many times. The chain combines TRBV6-1 with TRBJ1-1, with 9 bases that match TRBD1. The CDR3 runs to 13 residues. Germline V gene data show CDR1 as MNHNS and CDR2 as SASEGT. With 9 bases clipped from V and 5 bases from J, the junction kept 7 bases outside the gene matches. The CDR3 protein is CASLQGATTEAFF. The CDR3 nucleotides read TGTGCCAGTCTACAGGGGGCGACGACTGAAGCTTTCTTT.

This clonotype has ten or more counts. The chain combines TRBV28 with TRBJ2-7; 9 nucleotides agree with TRBD1. The germline V gene has CDR1 MDHEN and CDR2 SYDVKM. The J segment lost 3 bases and the V segment lost 6 bases, leaving 12 bases of the junction unmatched. This CDR3 is built from 16 residues. The CDR3 coding sequence is TGTGCCAGCAGAACACCTGGGACAGGGCGCCTCTACGAGCAGTACTTC. This gives the protein CASRTPGTGRLYEQYF.

This clonotype was recorded at least ten times. The chain has TRBV6-1 and TRBJ2-7, with D possibly matching TRBD1 (6 bases). Germline V gene lookup returns CDR1 MNHNS and CDR2 SASEGT. Trimming removed 6 bases from V and 2 bases from J, with 17 bases in between. The CDR3 spans 15 residues. The CDR3 sequence: CASSPGQKQPYEQYF. CDR3 DNA: TGTGCCAGCAGCCCCGGACAGAAGCAACCCTACGAGCAGTACTTC.

In its sample, this clonotype was seen a few times. Since a much larger clone is just one base distant, this may be a read error. The chain joins TRBV5-1 to TRBJ2-1, with 7 bases aligning to TRBD2. This CDR3 has 14 amino acids. CDR1 and CDR2 (germline): SGHRS, YFSETQ. Here the CDR3 DNA reads TGCGCCAGCAGCTCGCCTAGCGGTTACAATGAGCGGTTCTTC. Translating gives CASSSPSGYNERFF.

The V gene is TRBV7-3, the J gene TRBJ1-1, with 7 bases that match TRBD1. This CDR3 spans 14 amino acids. Unmatched junction bases numbered 13, after V lost 5 bases and J lost 10 bases. Germline V gives CDR1 SGHTA, CDR2 FQGTGA. The CDR3 loop is CASSQGGPKDVAFF. The CDR3 bases are TGTGCCAGCAGCCAGGGGGGGCCCAAGGATGTAGCTTTCTTT.